This T cell receptor beta chain was sequenced for a study of blood T cells in healthy people across ages. Next came a second PCR, run for about 7 to 12 cycles, which used a sample-barcoded 5' primer along with a J-beta primer mix. TCRdb used MiXCR to reprocess the 5' RACE reads, holding one entry per CDR3 protein. The sample gives over 1,300,000 distinct CDR3 sequences, around 59% of which show up once; more than 6% is in the top ten. V gave up 6 bases and J gave up 0 bases; unmatched junction bases: 13. CDR1 and CDR2 from the germline V gene are MDHEN and SYDVKM. The CDR3 contains 17 residues. The chain links TRBV28 to TRBJ1-2; the match to TRBD1 covers 7 bases. Material for sequencing was blood. The source is a man between 18 and 35 years old in good health. The DNA for the CDR3 is TGTGCCAGCAGAGCCAGGGGACAGAACAGTGCTAACTATGGCTACACCTTC. Its protein product is CASRARGQNSANYGYTF.